The 18 T cell receptor beta chains below all came from one sample that was sequenced in a study of shared clonotypes between healthy human individuals. Libraries were prepared by immunoSEQ multiplex PCR; TCRdb keeps only in-frame clonotypes and omits some of them. Of 180,000 or so clones in the sample, 80% to 95% are singletons; the top ten hold about 0.067%. Specimen: naive CD4+ T cells sorted from blood. Subset specified: CD45RA+ positively selected. These receptors originate from a woman aged 25-40 years in good health.

The chain recombines TRBV6-4 with TRBJ2-7; 9 nucleotides agree with TRBD2. V lost 4 bases, J lost 0 bases, and 4 bases stayed unmatched. CDR1 and CDR2 from the germline V gene are MRHNA and SNTAGT. This CDR3 comprises 15 residues. The CDR3 coding sequence is TGTGCCAGCAGTGTTCTTAGCGGGGGCTCCTACGAGCAGTACTTC. Amino acids: CASSVLSGGSYEQYF.

This clone was detected once. The J gene is TRBJ2-7, the V gene TRBV2; a weak D match, TRBD2 (6 bases). Deletions cut 4 bases from V and 2 bases from J, with 12 bases between. This CDR3 comprises 14 residues. Germline V gene lookup returns CDR1 SNHLY and CDR2 FYNNEI. CDR3 residues: CASSVSREPYEQYF. In DNA form, the CDR3 reads TGTGCCAGCAGTGTGTCCCGGGAGCCCTACGAGCAGTACTTC. Based on the CDR3 plus reference TRBV2 and TRBJ2-7, the full variable domain is EPEVTQTPSHQVTQMGQEVILRCVPISNHLYFYWYRQILGQKVEFLVSFYNNEISEKSEIFDDQFSVERPDGSNFTLKIRSTKLEDSAMYFCASSVSREPYEQYFGPGTRLTVT.

This rearrangement joins TRBV9 to TRBJ2-2; no definite D call. The CDR3 spans 16 residues. Germline CDR1 and CDR2: SGDLS and YYNGEE. V lost 0 bases to trimming and J lost 2 bases, with 11 bases between them. In DNA, the CDR3 is TGTGCCAGCAGCGTAGTATCGAGAATAAACACCGGGGAGCTGTTTTTT. This encodes CASSVVSRINTGELFF. Drawing the rest from reference TRBV9 and TRBJ2-2, the complete variable domain is DSGVTQTPKHLITATGQRVTLRCSPRSGDLSVYWYQQSLDQGLQFLIQYYNGEERAKGNILERFSAQQFPDLHSELNLSSLELGDSALYFCASSVVSRINTGELFFGEGSRLTVL.

The chain carries TRBV2 and TRBJ1-1; 7 positions match TRBD1. The length of the CDR3 is 11 residues. Germline V gene sequence: CDR1 SNHLY, CDR2 FYNNEI. V was pared by 11 bases and J by 7 bases, with 7 bases of the junction left unmatched. CDR3 protein: CASAQGSEAFF. DNA for the CDR3: TGTGCCTCCGCACAGGGGAGTGAAGCTTTCTTT.

V gene TRBV6-5 combines with J gene TRBJ2-7, with a tentative D call TRBD1 (5 bases). Germline CDR1 is MNHEY and CDR2 is SVGAGI. The V end was cut by 8 bases, the J end by 4 bases, with 21 bases between. The CDR3 extends over 15 amino acids. CDR3 in DNA: TGTGCCAGCCGCAATCTGGGGATACAGGCATACGAGCAGTACTTC. Translating it yields CASRNLGIQAYEQYF.

The genes are TRBV28 and TRBJ2-7; 7 nucleotides match TRBD2. With V trimmed by 6 bases and J by 0 bases, 17 bases remained unmatched. Looked up from germline, CDR1 is MDHEN and CDR2 is SYDVKM. CDR3 length equals 18 residues. In DNA, the CDR3 is TGTGCCAGCAGGCCCATTATTTCCGTGGGAGGGAGCTCCTACGAGCAGTACTTC. Encoded protein: CASRPIISVGGSSYEQYF.

This chain joins TRBV18 and TRBJ2-1; 9 bases agree with TRBD2. This CDR3 is built from 16 residues. The trim removed 2 bases at V and 4 bases at J, leaving 6 bases unmatched. The germline gives CDR1 KGHSH, CDR2 LQKENI. The CDR3 loop is CASSPELAGAYNEQFF. CDR3 in DNA: TGTGCCAGCTCACCAGAATTAGCGGGAGCATACAATGAGCAGTTCTTC.

The chain has TRBV30 and TRBJ2-3, with a weak D call TRBD2 (5 bases). The V gene lost 8 bases and the J gene lost 5 bases, with 14 bases spanning the gap. From germline, CDR1 is GTSNPN and CDR2 SVGIG (reference sequence). This CDR3 has 12 residues. CDR3 region: CAGRDMGDTQYF. The CDR3 nucleotides are TGTGCCGGCCGGGATATGGGAGATACGCAGTATTTT. The whole variable domain, remainder taken from reference TRBV30 and TRBJ2-3, is SQTIHQWPATLVQPVGSPLSLECTVEGTSNPNLYWYRQAAGRGLQLLFYSVGIGQISSEVPQNLSASRPQDRQFILSSKKLLLSDSGFYLCAGRDMGDTQYFGPGTRLTVL.

The chain joins TRBV5-1 to TRBJ2-3; no clear D. From germline, CDR1 is SGHRS and CDR2 YFSETQ. CDR3 length: 14 residues. The ends were cut back, 0 bases at V and 0 bases at J, with 5 bases in the middle. CDR3 amino acids: CASSLGHSTDTQYF. The CDR3 DNA reads as TGCGCCAGCAGCTTGGGACATAGCACAGATACGCAGTATTTT.

This rearrangement joins TRBV2 to TRBJ1-5; D might be TRBD1 (6 bases). The germline CDR1 and CDR2 sequences are SNHLY and FYNNEI. Trimming left V 4 bases short and J 6 bases short, with 19 bases between. This CDR3 region has 16 residues. The chain's CDR3 is CASSGGQKGYPQPQHF. CDR3 sequence (DNA): TGTGCCAGCAGTGGGGGACAAAAGGGTTATCCTCAGCCCCAGCATTTT. Using reference TRBV2 and TRBJ1-5 for the parts outside the CDR3, the full variable domain is EPEVTQTPSHQVTQMGQEVILRCVPISNHLYFYWYRQILGQKVEFLVSFYNNEISEKSEIFDDQFSVERPDGSNFTLKIRSTKLEDSAMYFCASSGGQKGYPQPQHFGDGTRLSIL.

The chain links TRBV29-1 to TRBJ2-3; TRBD2 matches 9 bases. Per the germline V gene, CDR1 is SQVTM and CDR2 is ANQGSEA. This CDR3 is 13 amino acids long. V was clipped by 3 bases and J by 8 bases; unmatched bases: 6. CDR3 DNA sequence: TGCAGCGTTGAGGGACTAGCTCGGAGTACGCAGTATTTT. Translating gives CSVEGLARSTQYF.

The chain combines TRBV6-5 with TRBJ1-5; no firm D call. CDR1 MNHEY and CDR2 SVGAGI come from the germline V gene. Trimming left V 0 bases short and J 1 base short, with 4 bases between. This CDR3 is 14 amino acids long. The DNA for the CDR3 is TGTGCCAGCAGTTACTCGAAAAGCAATCAGCCCCAGCATTTT. Its protein product is CASSYSKSNQPQHF.

The V and J genes are TRBV5-5 and TRBJ1-5; TRBD1 matches at 9 bases. The germline V gene encodes CDR1 SGHKS and CDR2 YYEKEE (reference sequence). With 5 bases clipped from V and 5 bases from J, the junction kept 8 bases outside the gene matches. The CDR3 is made up of 15 amino acids. CDR3 protein: CASRRGQGSYQPQHF. The CDR3 DNA reads TGTGCCAGCAGACGGGGACAGGGTTCTTATCAGCCCCAGCATTTT.

The count of this clone is one. The gene calls are TRBV5-1 and TRBJ1-1; D gene unclear. CDR1 is SGHRS and CDR2 is YFSETQ in the germline V gene. The CDR3 runs to 14 residues. Trimming took 4 bases from V and 0 from J, leaving 10 bases between them. This CDR3 reads CASSPRGLNTEAFF. CDR3 nucleotide sequence: TGCGCCAGCAGCCCTCGGGGATTGAACACTGAAGCTTTCTTT.

The chain employs TRBV11-2 and TRBJ2-7; D remains unclear. The ends were cut back, 1 base at V and 4 bases at J, with 5 bases in the middle. CDR1 and CDR2 (germline): SGHAT, FQNNGV. The CDR3 contains 12 residues. CDR3 protein: CASSLAGYEQYF. CDR3 nucleotides: TGTGCCAGCAGCTTAGCGGGTTACGAGCAGTACTTC. The full variable domain, its missing parts supplied by reference TRBV11-2 and TRBJ2-7, is EAGVAQSPRYKIIEKRQSVAFWCNPISGHATLYWYQQILGQGPKLLIQFQNNGVVDDSQLPKDRFSAERLKGVDSTLKIQPAKLEDSAVYLCASSLAGYEQYFGPGTRLTVT.

The chain couples TRBV2 to TRBJ1-5; D call uncertain. CDR3 size: 15 residues. The V and J ends lost 4 bases and 0 bases respectively, with 10 bases between them. Germline V gene sequence: CDR1 SNHLY, CDR2 FYNNEI. The CDR3 loop reads CASSAQSYSNQPQHF. CDR3 coding DNA: TGTGCCAGCAGTGCCCAGTCGTATAGCAATCAGCCCCAGCATTTT.

The chain couples TRBV5-1 to TRBJ2-2, with D perhaps matching TRBD1 (5 bases). Deletions cut 3 bases from V and 6 bases from J, with 9 bases between. Germline values: CDR1 SGHRS, CDR2 YFSETQ. The CDR3 is 13 amino acids. The CDR3 coding sequence is TGCGCCAGCAGCTGGGGCAGGGCCGGGGAGCTGTTTTTT. This translates into CASSWGRAGELFF.

The CDR3 spells CATNDGQQNTEAFF. CDR3 bases: TGCGCCACCAATGACGGACAGCAGAACACTGAAGCTTTCTTT. V usage is TRBV5-1 and J usage is TRBJ1-1; D might be TRBD1 (6 bases). The length of the CDR3 is 14 residues. Trimming cost V 9 bases and J 1 base, with 16 bases left between them. Germline lookup yields CDR1 SGHRS and CDR2 YFSETQ.